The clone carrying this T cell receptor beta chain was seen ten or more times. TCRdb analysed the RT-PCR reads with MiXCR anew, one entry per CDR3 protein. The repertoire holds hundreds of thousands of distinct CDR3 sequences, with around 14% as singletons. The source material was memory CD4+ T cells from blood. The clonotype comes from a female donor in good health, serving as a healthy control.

DNA for the CDR3: TGTGCCAGCAGTTCCCCCGGACAGGGTACCTACGAGCAGTACTTC. Translated: CASSSPGQGTYEQYF. The chain couples TRBV6-5 to TRBJ2-7; 8 bases match TRBD1. The V segment lost 4 bases and the J segment 2 bases; nucleotides outside the gene matches: 7. This CDR3 has 15 amino acids. Germline V gene data show CDR1 as MNHEY and CDR2 as SVGAGI.